This T cell receptor (beta chain) was sequenced in a study of Tregs in tolerant kidney transplant recipients. The nonmyeloablative bone marrow transplants came from related graft donors, with transient mixed chimerism. CD4+CD25+CD127- Tregs, CD4+CD25- non-Tregs, CD4 and CD8 cells were sorted. Study observations and caveats: Biological reproducibility was not directly addressed, but technical replication error appeared minimal. In tolerant patients, donor-specific Tregs outgrew total Tregs, suggesting antigen-driven expansion. The most relevant donor-specific Treg TCRbeta repertoire apparently came from expansion with activated donor B cells.

Some clones are missing from TCRdb's copy, which holds only in-frame ones; the method was immunoSEQ multiplex PCR. Here the sample spans nearly 50,000 clones, around 90% being singletons. This clone has only one observation. Its antigen remains unknown. The germline gives CDR1 SGHVS, CDR2 FNYEAQ. Trimming removed 5 bases at V and 4 bases at J, with 11 bases between. This CDR3 has 13 amino acids. The source of this sequence is a human patient who received a combined kidney and bone marrow transplant. A share of the T cells may be of graft donor origin. Sample: CD8+ T cells from blood (PBMCs), taken 12 months after the transplant. This rearrangement joins TRBV7-6 to TRBJ1-2; the D is unclear. This CDR3 reads CASSGTGSYGYTF. CDR3 nucleotide sequence: TGTGCCAGCAGCGGCACGGGGTCCTATGGCTACACCTTC.